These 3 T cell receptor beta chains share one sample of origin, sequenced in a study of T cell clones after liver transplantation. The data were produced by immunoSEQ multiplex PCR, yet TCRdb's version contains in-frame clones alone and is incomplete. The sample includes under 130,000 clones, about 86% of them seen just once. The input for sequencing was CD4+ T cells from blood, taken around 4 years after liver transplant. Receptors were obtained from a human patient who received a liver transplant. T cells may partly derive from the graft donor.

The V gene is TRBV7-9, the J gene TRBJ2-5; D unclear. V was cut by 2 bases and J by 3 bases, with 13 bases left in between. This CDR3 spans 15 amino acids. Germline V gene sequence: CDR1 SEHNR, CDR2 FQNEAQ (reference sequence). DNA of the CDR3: TGTGCCAGCAGCTTATCGGGTGTCAGCGAAGAGACCCAGTACTTC. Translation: CASSLSGVSEETQYF.

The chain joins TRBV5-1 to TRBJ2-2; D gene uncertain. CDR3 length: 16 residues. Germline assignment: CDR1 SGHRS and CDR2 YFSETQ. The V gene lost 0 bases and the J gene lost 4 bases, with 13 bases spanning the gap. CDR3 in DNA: TGCGCCAGCAGCTTGGATTCCGGGCTACCCACCGGGGAGCTGTTTTTT. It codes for CASSLDSGLPTGELFF.

The CDR3 is CASSSGTVSSYNSPLHF. The CDR3 coding sequence is TGTGCCAGCAGCTCCGGGACAGTGAGCTCCTATAATTCACCCCTCCACTTT. The J gene is TRBJ1-6, the V gene TRBV7-3, with 7 positions matching TRBD1. The germline CDR1 and CDR2 sequences are SGHTA and FQGTGA. The CDR3 covers 17 residues. V lost 4 bases, J lost 0 bases, and 6 bases stayed unmatched.